These 31 T cell receptor beta chains originate from one sample sequenced in a study of response to subunit inactivated influenza vaccine. TCRdb re-called the RT-PCR reads with MiXCR, one entry per CDR3 protein. The sample holds 560,000 or so distinct CDR3 sequences, 7.5% to 8.5% seen once. The source was PBMCs from blood, collected about 24 months after vaccination. Receptors were obtained from a man between 50 and 69 years old who received an inactivated influenza vaccine.

There are a few counts of this clonotype. This chain links TRBV7-2 with TRBJ2-1, with D tentatively TRBD2 (6 bases). This CDR3 has 17 amino acids. Germline CDR1 SGHTA, CDR2 FQGNSA. Trimming took 6 bases from V and 6 from J, leaving 24 bases between them. The CDR3 spells CASRPLASRWRGNEQFF. In DNA form, the CDR3 reads TGTGCCAGCAGACCTCTAGCTTCTCGATGGAGGGGCAATGAGCAGTTCTTC.

This clonotype was seen more than once but under ten times. V is TRBV9 and J is TRBJ1-2, with TRBD1 matching over 9 bases. The length of the CDR3 is 17 residues. The V segment lost 0 bases and the J segment 0 bases; nucleotides outside the gene matches: 6. CDR1 SGDLS and CDR2 YYNGEE come from the germline V gene. The CDR3 region has the DNA TGTGCCAGCAGCGTAGACCCCGGGACAGGGACTAACTATGGCTACACCTTC. Translated, it gives CASSVDPGTGTNYGYTF. Variable domain in full (rest from reference TRBV9 and TRBJ1-2): DSGVTQTPKHLITATGQRVTLRCSPRSGDLSVYWYQQSLDQGLQFLIQYYNGEERAKGNILERFSAQQFPDLHSELNLSSLELGDSALYFCASSVDPGTGTNYGYTFGSGTRLTVV.

This clonotype has a handful of counts. This sequence joins TRBV20-1 and TRBJ2-2; D might be TRBD2 (6 bases). The CDR3 is 12 amino acids. Per the germline V gene, CDR1 is DFQATT and CDR2 is SNEGSKA (reference sequence). V lost 6 bases to trimming and J lost 3 bases, with 8 bases between them. The CDR3 DNA sequence: TGCAGTGCCAGGGAGGACACCGGGGAGCTGTTTTTT. Its translation: CSAREDTGELFF.

The chain has TRBV20-1 and TRBJ1-5; 8 nucleotides align to TRBD1. The CDR3 covers 14 residues. Germline-derived CDR1 and CDR2 are DFQATT and SNEGSKA (reference sequence). V dropped 6 bases and J dropped 7; count of bases not matched to a gene: 11. The CDR3 here is CSAPTGEREQPQHF. The CDR3 nucleotides are TGCAGTGCGCCGACAGGGGAAAGAGAGCAGCCCCAGCATTTT.

The chain carries TRBV12-3 or TRBV12-4 and TRBJ2-5; 8 bases agree with TRBD2. J lost 6 bases, V lost 5 bases, and 17 bases had no gene match. This CDR3 is built from 17 residues. The CDR3 region is CASSQGNGRASGKTQYF. Written as DNA, the CDR3 is TGTGCCAGCAGTCAGGGCAACGGGAGGGCCTCCGGGAAGACCCAGTACTTC.

This clonotype appeared once. The chain has TRBV4-3 and TRBJ2-7, with 7 bases lining up with TRBD2. V dropped 1 base and J dropped 4; count of bases not matched to a gene: 13. The length of the CDR3 is 17 residues. Per the germline V gene, CDR1 is LGHNA and CDR2 is YSLEER. CDR3 residues: CASSQAQAPSGTYEQYF. The CDR3 DNA reads as TGCGCCAGCAGCCAAGCCCAAGCTCCTAGCGGTACTTACGAGCAGTACTTC.

This clonotype came up a few times. The chain links TRBV3-1 to TRBJ1-4; 10 bases map to TRBD1. This CDR3 contains 15 residues. V trimming: 3 bases; J trimming: 10 bases; junction bases outside the gene matches: 8. CDR1 and CDR2 (germline): LGHDT, YNNKEL (reference sequence). Here the CDR3 reads CASSHHRDRGGKLFF. CDR3 nucleotides: TGTGCCAGCAGCCACCACCGGGACAGGGGTGGAAAACTGTTTTTT.

This clonotype occurred a few times. The gene calls are TRBV11-2 and TRBJ1-1; 7 positions agree with TRBD1. From germline, CDR1 is SGHAT and CDR2 FQNNGV. The ends lost 1 base at V and 1 base at J; junction bases unmatched: 12. This CDR3 contains 18 residues. The CDR3, as DNA: TGTGCCAGCAGCTTAGTGGCAGGGGGACGGAATAGGAACACTGAAGCTTTCTTT. Its translation: CASSLVAGGRNRNTEAFF.

Only a few counts were recorded for this clonotype. The chain links TRBV4-3 to TRBJ1-5; D is perhaps TRBD1 (5 bases). The CDR3 runs 16 residues. V was shortened by 2 bases and J by 0 bases, with 11 bases between the two germline ends. Germline V gene lookup returns CDR1 LGHNA and CDR2 YSLEER. The CDR3 protein is CASSQSWGISNQPQHF. The CDR3 DNA sequence: TGCGCCAGCAGCCAATCTTGGGGCATTAGCAATCAGCCCCAGCATTTT.

This clonotype was observed at least ten times. CDR3: CASSFIYEQFF. CDR3 sequence (DNA): TGTGCCAGCAGTTTCATCTATGAGCAGTTCTTC. V gene TRBV12-3 or TRBV12-4 combines with J gene TRBJ2-1; D uncertain. This CDR3 comprises 11 residues. V lost 3 bases and J lost 8, with 5 bases in between.

The gene calls are TRBV12-3 or TRBV12-4 and TRBJ1-2; 11 nucleotides agree with TRBD1. The CDR3 is 16 residues long. The junction had 8 bases not matched to a gene; V was cut back by 4 bases and J by 4 bases. The CDR3 DNA sequence: TGTGCCAGCAGTTCCTTAAGGACAGGGGGCGTCTATGGCTACACCTTC. Protein product: CASSSLRTGGVYGYTF.

In its sample, this clonotype was seen a few times. V usage is TRBV4-1 and J usage is TRBJ1-2; a weak D match, TRBD1 (5 bases). The germline gives CDR1 MGHRA, CDR2 YSYEKL. V was clipped by 1 base and J by 4 bases, with 10 bases between them. The CDR3 extends over 14 amino acids. CDR3: CASSQVRGIYGYTF. The CDR3 coding sequence is TGCGCCAGCAGCCAAGTAAGGGGAATCTATGGCTACACCTTC.

The genes are TRBV20-1 and TRBJ2-3; D is uncertain. V dropped 2 bases and J dropped 1 base, with 13 bases sitting between them. Germline V gives CDR1 DFQATT, CDR2 SNEGSKA (reference sequence). The length of the CDR3 is 15 residues. CDR3 DNA: TGCAGTGCTAGATGGTCAGTAGCTCGCACAGATACGCAGTATTTT. As protein: CSARWSVARTDTQYF.

This clonotype was observed a few times. The chain couples TRBV6-2 or TRBV6-3 to TRBJ1-1, with TRBD1 as a possible D gene (5 bases). CDR1 is MNHEY and CDR2 is SVGEGT in the germline V gene. V dropped 5 bases and J dropped 7 bases, with 17 bases sitting between them. The CDR3 runs to 14 residues. This CDR3 is CASSPTWGFGEAFF. CDR3 DNA sequence: TGTGCCAGCAGTCCAACGTGGGGGTTCGGTGAAGCTTTCTTT.

This clonotype was detected ten times or more. The chain links TRBV20-1 to TRBJ2-5; D is possibly TRBD1 (5 bases). The CDR3 has 14 residues. Germline-derived CDR1 and CDR2 are DFQATT and SNEGSKA (reference sequence). Trimming cost V 3 bases and J 4 bases, with 15 bases left between them. The CDR3 coding sequence is TGCAGTGCTAGGGGGCGAGGCATTGGAGAGACCCAGTACTTC. Its translation: CSARGRGIGETQYF.

In its sample, this clonotype was seen many times. V gene TRBV7-2 combines with J gene TRBJ2-4; either TRBD1 or TRBD2 may supply D (5 bases each). The germline V gene has CDR1 SGHTA and CDR2 FQGNSA. This CDR3 has 14 amino acids. Trimming pared 5 bases from V and 8 bases from J, leaving 16 bases between. The CDR3 DNA is TGTGCCAGCAGCACTCAGGGTGGAGGAGACATTCAGTACTTC. Its protein is CASSTQGGGDIQYF.

This clonotype was seen at least ten times. The chain combines TRBV28 with TRBJ2-1; D is possibly TRBD2 (6 bases). The CDR3 is 15 residues long. Per germline, CDR1 MDHEN and CDR2 SYDVKM. V dropped 4 bases and J dropped 3 bases, with 13 bases sitting between them. The CDR3 spells CASSWVTSVYNEQFF. The DNA for the CDR3 is TGTGCCAGCAGTTGGGTGACTAGTGTCTACAATGAGCAGTTCTTC.

The chain is built from TRBV5-5 and TRBJ2-5; TRBD2 is a possible D gene (7 bases). In germline, CDR1 is SGHKS, CDR2 YYEKEE (reference sequence). This CDR3 spans 14 amino acids. V lost 2 bases, J lost 3 bases, and 11 bases lay in between. Here the CDR3 reads CASSFGGLKETQYF. Written as DNA, the CDR3 is TGTGCCAGCAGCTTCGGGGGGCTCAAAGAGACCCAGTACTTC.

This chain joins TRBV18 and TRBJ2-4; unclear D gene. The CDR3 runs to 15 residues. V gave up 3 bases and J gave up 0 bases, with 9 bases separating them. Per germline, CDR1 KGHSH and CDR2 LQKENI. The chain's CDR3 is CASSPDLLAKNIQYF. In DNA, the CDR3 is TGTGCCAGCTCACCCGATCTACTAGCCAAAAACATTCAGTACTTC.

This clonotype was observed a few times. The chain employs TRBV10-3 and TRBJ2-3, with D unclear. The V end was cut by 4 bases, the J end by 3 bases, with 5 bases between. CDR1 and CDR2 (germline): ENHRY, SYGVKD. This CDR3 has 12 amino acids. The CDR3 nucleotides are TGTGCCATCAGTGGACTTACAGATACGCAGTATTTT. Its translation: CAISGLTDTQYF.

The chain has TRBV10-3 and TRBJ2-7; 7 bases are shared with TRBD1. This CDR3 contains 15 residues. V dropped 4 bases and J dropped 0; count of bases not matched to a gene: 6. CDR1 ENHRY and CDR2 SYGVKD come from the germline V gene. DNA for the CDR3: TGTGCCATCAGTGGGAGGACAGGAAGCTCCTACGAGCAGTACTTC. It is translated as CAISGRTGSSYEQYF.

This clonotype was observed a few times. This chain joins TRBV5-1 and TRBJ2-1; weak D call: TRBD1 (6 bases). This CDR3 contains 15 residues. The V end lost 1 base, the J end lost 5 bases, and 13 bases lay between the germline ends. CDR1 SGHRS and CDR2 YFSETQ come from the germline V gene. CDR3 in amino acids: CASSLSGQIHNEQFF. CDR3 sequence (DNA): TGCGCCAGCAGCTTGAGCGGACAGATCCACAATGAGCAGTTCTTC.

This clonotype was picked up a small number of times. V and J are TRBV12-3 or TRBV12-4 and TRBJ1-3, with TRBD1 identical over 7 bases. With V trimmed by 6 bases and J by 0 bases, 8 bases remained unmatched. The CDR3 extends over 16 amino acids. CDR3 nucleotide sequence: TGTGCCAGCAGCAGGGGGGTATCCGTCTCTGGAAACACCATATATTTT. Residues: CASSRGVSVSGNTIYF.

In this sample, this clonotype turned up many times. V is TRBV5-5 and J is TRBJ1-6, with D unclear. Trimming left V 0 bases short and J 0 bases short, with 7 bases between. This CDR3 comprises 16 residues. Germline loops: CDR1 SGHKS, CDR2 YYEKEE (reference sequence). The CDR3 protein is CASSLDAFSYNSPLHF. For the CDR3, the DNA is TGTGCCAGCAGCTTGGACGCGTTCTCCTATAATTCACCCCTCCACTTT.

This clonotype was seen at least ten times. J is TRBJ2-5 and V is TRBV29-1; D is ambiguous. In germline, CDR1 is SQVTM, CDR2 ANQGSEA. Trimming took 4 bases from V and 0 from J, leaving 12 bases between them. The CDR3 runs to 14 residues. CDR3 nucleotide sequence: TGCAGCGTTGTCGGCTGGCGTAACCAAGAGACCCAGTACTTC. It translates to CSVVGWRNQETQYF.

This sequence joins TRBV4-2 and TRBJ2-1; a weak D match, TRBD2 (5 bases). CDR1 LGHNA and CDR2 YNFKEQ come from the germline V gene. Trimming took off 2 bases at V and 7 bases at J, with 21 bases between the two ends. The CDR3 consists of 17 residues. The CDR3 here is CASSQTVTKAPGNEQFF. The CDR3 coding sequence is TGTGCCAGCAGCCAAACCGTTACTAAGGCCCCGGGGAATGAGCAGTTCTTC.

The chain couples TRBV6-1 to TRBJ2-3; no clear D gene. V was clipped by 4 bases and J by 5 bases, with 16 bases between them. The CDR3 loop spans 15 amino acids. Germline V gene sequence: CDR1 MNHNS, CDR2 SASEGT. CDR3 DNA sequence: TGTGCCAGCAGTGCCCTGGGCGCTTCAGGAGATACGCAGTATTTT. Its protein is CASSALGASGDTQYF.

This clonotype has just a few counts. The rearrangement links TRBV10-2 to TRBJ2-7; 7 bases map to TRBD1. V lost 5 bases and J lost 4; bases outside the gene matches: 11. CDR3 size: 15 residues. Germline V gene data show CDR1 as WSHSY and CDR2 as SAAADI. CDR3 protein: CASSTRDSRTYEQYF. The CDR3 nucleotides read TGCGCCAGCAGTACTAGGGACAGTCGGACGTACGAGCAGTACTTC.

The table lists this clonotype with many counts. The chain combines TRBV27 with TRBJ2-7, with unresolved D. Germline V gives CDR1 MNHEY, CDR2 SMNVEV (reference sequence). There are 13 residues in the CDR3. The germline V and J ends were trimmed by 2 bases and 3 bases, with 8 bases remaining between them. CDR3: CASSLGLVYEQYF. In DNA form, the CDR3 reads TGTGCCAGCAGTTTAGGGCTAGTCTACGAGCAGTACTTC.

The genes are TRBV30 and TRBJ2-5; possibly TRBD1 for D (5 bases). Germline lookup yields CDR1 GTSNPN and CDR2 SVGIG (reference sequence). The length of the CDR3 is 12 residues. V dropped 2 bases and J dropped 5 bases, with 9 bases sitting between them. The CDR3 protein is CAWSNKGETQYF. The CDR3 coding sequence is TGTGCCTGGAGTAACAAGGGGGAGACCCAGTACTTC.

The rearrangement links TRBV4-3 to TRBJ2-3; D tentatively reads TRBD1 or TRBD2 (5 bases each). The CDR3 totals 14 residues. In germline, CDR1 is LGHNA, CDR2 YSLEER. V dropped 0 bases and J dropped 8 bases, with 12 bases sitting between them. CDR3 in amino acids: CASSQDEGLGTQYF. The CDR3 DNA follows: TGCGCCAGCAGCCAAGATGAGGGGCTGGGTACGCAGTATTTT.